Below, 10 T cell receptor beta chains from the same sample are listed, as sequenced in a study of CD8+ T cells in alopecia areata. Extracted RNA was reverse transcribed, and the resulting cDNA served as sequencing template. Some clones are missing from TCRdb's copy, which holds only in-frame ones; the method was immunoSEQ multiplex PCR. The table records 180,000 or so clones, roughly 60% of them present only once. Sequences were derived from CD4+ T cells sorted from blood, sampled at week 0. Receptors originate from a human donor with alopecia areata.

The chain is built from TRBV4-3 and TRBJ1-5, with D unresolved. V lost 1 base and J 1 base, leaving 8 bases between the germline ends. Germline CDR1 LGHNA, CDR2 YSLEER. CDR3 length: 15 residues. DNA of the CDR3: TGCGCCAGCAGCCAAGCGGTGGGGAGCAATCAGCCCCAGCATTTT. It translates to CASSQAVGSNQPQHF.

The gene calls are TRBV7-2 and TRBJ2-3; D may match TRBD1 or TRBD2 (5 bases each). The CDR3 has 16 amino acids. From germline, CDR1 is SGHTA and CDR2 FQGNSA. V was pared by 2 bases and J by 6 bases, with 18 bases between. The CDR3 DNA sequence: TGTGCCAGCAGCTTAACCACTCCGGGGCCTACGGATACGCAGTATTTT. Protein product: CASSLTTPGPTDTQYF.

Comment on this clone: This CDR3 is also generated by other DNA sequences in the sample. V and J are TRBV30 and TRBJ1-2, with D perhaps matching TRBD1 (6 bases). This CDR3 spans 12 amino acids. Germline lookup yields CDR1 GTSNPN and CDR2 SVGIG (reference sequence). V lost 0 bases to trimming and J lost 5 bases, with 7 bases between them. This CDR3 reads CAWSVQGYGYTF. CDR3 DNA sequence: TGTGCCTGGAGTGTGCAGGGGTATGGCTACACCTTC.

The chain recombines TRBV29-1 with TRBJ2-1; D gene unclear. There are 13 residues in the CDR3. Germline CDR1 is SQVTM and CDR2 is ANQGSEA. V was cut by 6 bases and J by 4 bases, with 13 bases left in between. CDR3 protein: CSVAHSGYNEQFF. CDR3 DNA sequence: TGCAGCGTAGCCCATAGTGGGTACAATGAGCAGTTCTTC.

The rearrangement uses TRBV30 and TRBJ1-1; 9 bases match TRBD1. The CDR3 is made up of 15 amino acids. V was pared by 8 bases and J by 5 bases, with 15 bases of the junction left unmatched. Germline V gene data show CDR1 as GTSNPN and CDR2 as SVGIG (reference sequence). In DNA, the CDR3 is TGTGCCAAGGTTCTCCCTTCGGACAGGGGTACTGAAGCTTTCTTT. It specifies CAKVLPSDRGTEAFF.

The rearrangement links TRBV14 to TRBJ2-1, with 9 bases matching TRBD2. The J segment lost 10 bases and the V segment lost 2 bases, leaving 12 bases of the junction unmatched. This CDR3 has 16 amino acids. Germline V gives CDR1 SGHDN, CDR2 FVKESK. The CDR3 sequence: CASSQSGLARQPEQFF. As DNA, the CDR3 is TGTGCCAGCAGCCAATCCGGACTAGCGAGGCAGCCGGAGCAGTTCTTC.

The chain is built from TRBV20-1 and TRBJ2-3; 7 bases line up with TRBD2. CDR1 is DFQATT and CDR2 is SNEGSKA in the germline V gene (reference sequence). The CDR3 spans 11 residues. J gave up 11 bases and V 6 bases, and 8 bases lay outside the gene matches. The CDR3 nucleotides are TGCAGTGCGCCGAGCGGGACCCAGCAGTATTTT. Translated, it gives CSAPSGTQQYF.

This chain connects TRBV7-2 to TRBJ1-1; D is uncertain. Germline V lookup: CDR1 SGHTA, CDR2 FQGNSA. Trimming left V 1 base short and J 4 bases short, with 13 bases between. The CDR3 covers 15 residues. CDR3 region: CASSLVSGEGTEAFF. The CDR3 DNA reads as TGTGCCAGCAGCTTAGTCTCTGGGGAAGGCACTGAAGCTTTCTTT.

J is TRBJ2-2 and V is TRBV29-1, with D unresolved. CDR3 length: 12 residues. The germline V gene encodes CDR1 SQVTM and CDR2 ANQGSEA. V was pared by 7 bases and J by 3 bases, with 9 bases between. The DNA of the CDR3 is TGCAGCGGATTGAGAGACACCGGGGAGCTGTTTTTT. It is translated as CSGLRDTGELFF.

The V and J genes are TRBV30 and TRBJ1-5; the D gene is possibly TRBD1 (6 bases). This CDR3 has 14 amino acids. CDR1 and CDR2 from the germline V gene are GTSNPN and SVGIG (reference sequence). V lost 0 bases, J lost 5 bases, and 11 bases lay in between. The CDR3 region has the DNA TGTGCCTGGAGTGTACGTAGGGGGGATCAGCCCCAGCATTTT. It specifies CAWSVRRGDQPQHF.